What follows is one TCR beta chain and its context. As yet, its antigen is unknown. Using immunoSEQ multiplex PCR, the repertoire was profiled, and TCRdb retains in-frame clones only, with some absent. The table has about 140,000 clones, roughly 92% seen once. The record originates from a study of T cell responses to AZD1222 COVID-19 vaccine. Study findings and constraints: Across spike, vaccine-associated CD4 TCRs were found, dominant at 160-218 and 743-854. Targets within unmutated variant regions were reportedly found for nearly half of spike-specific TCRs.

Germline assignment: CDR1 SGHVS and CDR2 FNYEAQ. The CDR3 runs 14 residues. Trimming cost V 5 bases and J 2 bases; bases outside gene matches: 6. Material: peripheral blood, obtained on day 0 of AZD1222 vaccination. The source is an adult in good health. The rearrangement links TRBV7-6 to TRBJ2-7; 7 bases agree with TRBD2. The CDR3 is CASSQRGFTYEQYF. The CDR3 region has the DNA TGTGCCAGCAGCCAGCGGGGTTTTACCTACGAGCAGTACTTC.